The 23 T cell receptor beta chains below all came from one sample that was sequenced in a study of T cell repertoires in cytomegalovirus infection. TCRdb independently ran MiXCR on the reads; one entry per CDR3 protein. Of about 740,000 distinct CDR3 sequences listed, 35% to 45% are singletons. Sequenced input: PBMCs. These receptors all come from a human donor in good health (CMV status not recorded). Some clones in this sample may be carry-over from other donors' samples.

The table lists this clonotype with a few counts. This chain uses TRBV7-6 with TRBJ2-7, with 8 bases matching TRBD2. The CDR3 covers 16 residues. J gave up 2 bases and V 1 base, and 7 bases lay outside the gene matches. Germline values: CDR1 SGHVS, CDR2 FNYEAQ. The CDR3 nucleotides read TGTGCCAGCAGCTTAGACTCGGGGGGGGGCCCCTACGAGCAGTACTTC. Encoded protein: CASSLDSGGGPYEQYF.

This clonotype showed up many times. V is TRBV7-2 and J is TRBJ2-5; the D gene could be TRBD1 or TRBD2 (6 bases each). Germline CDR1 is SGHTA and CDR2 is FQGNSA. The CDR3 has 15 residues. V was clipped by 4 bases and J by 5 bases, with 17 bases between them. Here the CDR3 reads CASSSHTGRFETQYF. The CDR3 coding sequence is TGTGCCAGCAGCTCACATACAGGGAGGTTCGAGACCCAGTACTTC.

Ten or more counts support this clonotype. The V gene is TRBV12-3 or TRBV12-4, the J gene TRBJ2-1; TRBD1 agrees at 9 bases. The V gene end was trimmed by 6 bases and the J gene end by 1 base; junction bases not matched to a gene: 7. CDR3 length equals 16 residues. CDR3 coding DNA: TGTGCCAGCAGCTTCGGGACAGGGCCTTCCTACAATGAGCAGTTCTTC. Residues: CASSFGTGPSYNEQFF.

This clonotype was counted between two and nine times. The rearrangement links TRBV7-2 to TRBJ2-3, with TRBD2 matching over 7 bases. There are 16 residues in the CDR3. Trimming took 1 base from V and 1 from J; bases not matched to a gene: 5. CDR1 SGHTA and CDR2 FQGNSA come from the germline V gene. The CDR3 region has the DNA TGTGCCAGCAGCTTAGAACTGGGAGGGGGCACAGATACGCAGTATTTT. This encodes CASSLELGGGTDTQYF.

The CDR3 sequence is CASSLSRRRTDTQYF. The CDR3 DNA reads TGTGCCAGCAGCTTGTCCCGTAGAAGGACAGATACGCAGTATTTT. The chain has TRBV11-2 and TRBJ2-3; D is unresolved. CDR1 SGHAT and CDR2 FQNNGV come from the germline V gene. V lost 3 bases to trimming and J lost 3 bases, with 13 bases between them. This CDR3 has 15 residues.

This chain links TRBV19 with TRBJ1-2, with D tentatively TRBD1 (6 bases). The V end lost 1 base, the J end lost 4 bases, and 13 bases lay between the germline ends. Germline V gene data show CDR1 as LNHDA and CDR2 as SQIVND (reference sequence). CDR3 size: 15 residues. The DNA for the CDR3 is TGTGCCAGTAGTATAGTCTGGGGGCAGGTCTATGGCTACACCTTC. Amino acid sequence: CASSIVWGQVYGYTF.

This clonotype was counted between two and nine times. The rearrangement joins TRBV4-2 to TRBJ2-7; D might be TRBD2 (6 bases). V was clipped by 1 base and J by 4 bases, with 11 bases between them. CDR1 is LGHNA and CDR2 is YNFKEQ in the germline V gene. CDR3 size: 14 residues. CDR3 DNA: TGTGCCAGCAGCCAAGGGGGGGAGGCGTACGAGCAGTACTTC. Translated, it gives CASSQGGEAYEQYF.

The sample holds one count of this clonotype. V usage is TRBV3-1 and J usage is TRBJ1-1, with TRBD1 matching over 8 bases. The CDR3 has 15 residues. The V gene end was trimmed by 0 bases and the J gene end by 6 bases; junction bases not matched to a gene: 6. CDR1 and CDR2 (germline): LGHDT, YNNKEL (reference sequence). CDR3 region: CASSQDGRGRSEAFF. CDR3 bases: TGTGCCAGCAGCCAAGATGGCAGGGGGCGGTCTGAAGCTTTCTTT.

The chain recombines TRBV20-1 with TRBJ1-2; 7 bases fit TRBD1. J gave up 4 bases and V 3 bases, and 11 bases lay outside the gene matches. CDR1 is DFQATT, CDR2 SNEGSKA, per germline (reference sequence). This CDR3 spans 15 amino acids. The CDR3 spells CSARAKGAGLYGYTF. CDR3 nucleotides: TGCAGTGCTAGGGCCAAGGGGGCTGGTCTCTATGGCTACACCTTC.

This rearrangement joins TRBV18 to TRBJ2-3; D is ambiguous. Germline CDR1 is KGHSH and CDR2 is LQKENI. This CDR3 region has 13 residues. Trimming stripped 1 base from V and 2 bases from J, with 4 bases between. The chain's CDR3 is CASSPQNTDTQYF. CDR3 bases: TGTGCCAGCTCACCACAGAACACAGATACGCAGTATTTT.

Worth noting for this clonotype: This may arise from a read error, as a much more abundant clone is one base away. The chain is built from TRBV7-2 and TRBJ2-7; 7 bases map to TRBD1. V shed 4 bases and J 5 bases; nucleotides not matched to a gene: 11. This CDR3 has 15 residues. CDR1 is SGHTA and CDR2 is FQGNSA in the germline V gene. The CDR3 bases are TGTGCCAGCAGCTGCACAAGGGGACAGACTAACGAGCAGTACTTC. Its translation: CASSCTRGQTNEQYF.

About this clonotype itself: This CDR3 fails to terminate in the conserved phenylalanine or tryptophan, so it likely reflects a read error. In DNA form, the CDR3 reads TGTGCCAGCAGTCACCCCGGGACCGTGACCTACGAGCAGTACTTA. As protein: CASSHPGTVTYEQYL. The chain couples TRBV7-9 to TRBJ2-7, with D tentatively TRBD1 or TRBD2 (5 bases each). This CDR3 contains 15 residues. Germline V lookup: CDR1 SEHNR, CDR2 FQNEAQ (reference sequence). V lost 6 bases and J lost 2, with 17 bases in between.

This clonotype appeared a few times. V usage is TRBV12-3 or TRBV12-4 and J usage is TRBJ1-6; TRBD1 matches at 8 bases. The CDR3 totals 15 residues. The ends lost 3 bases at V and 5 bases at J; junction bases unmatched: 3. The CDR3 spells CASSFRDRHNSPLHF. Written as DNA, the CDR3 is TGTGCCAGCAGTTTCCGGGACAGGCATAATTCACCCCTCCACTTT.

The rearrangement uses TRBV6-5 and TRBJ1-6, with TRBD1 matching 7 bases. The CDR3 sequence is 15 residues long. Germline trimming cut 5 bases from V and 9 bases from J; bases unmatched to any gene: 10. CDR1 MNHEY and CDR2 SVGAGI come from the germline V gene. CDR3 region: CASSTARGGFSPLHF. CDR3 DNA sequence: TGTGCCAGCAGTACGGCCCGAGGGGGCTTTTCACCCCTCCACTTT.

The chain uses TRBV27 and TRBJ2-1; no definite D call. The V and J ends lost 2 bases and 10 bases respectively, with 12 bases between them. The CDR3 has 13 amino acids. CDR1 is MNHEY, CDR2 SMNVEV, per germline (reference sequence). CDR3 in DNA: TGTGCCAGCAGTTTACGCCCCAGACGGGAGCAGTTCTTC. Its translation: CASSLRPRREQFF.

The rearrangement links TRBV19 to TRBJ2-5; a possible D gene is TRBD1 (6 bases). V shed 9 bases and J shed 2 bases, with 22 bases lying between them. The germline gives CDR1 LNHDA, CDR2 SQIVND (reference sequence). The CDR3 loop spans 16 amino acids. The CDR3 DNA reads as TGTGCCAGCGTTTCACTTACAGGGAGACTACAAGAGACCCAGTACTTC. As protein: CASVSLTGRLQETQYF.

This clonotype was seen a handful of times. The CDR3 region has the DNA TGTGCCAGCACCCCGGGACAGCCGCTCCCCATATATTTT. Translating it yields CASTPGQPLPIYF. The rearrangement uses TRBV12-3 or TRBV12-4 and TRBJ1-3, with 7 bases aligning to TRBD1. Trimming cost V 7 bases and J 11 bases; bases outside gene matches: 11. CDR3 length equals 13 residues.

This clonotype was detected a few times. The chain carries TRBV7-9 and TRBJ1-2; no clear D gene. V gave up 6 bases and J gave up 2 bases, with 10 bases separating them. Germline CDR1 and CDR2: SEHNR and FQNEAQ (reference sequence). The length of the CDR3 is 13 residues. CDR3 bases: TGTGCCAGCAGGAGTCAACCCAACTATGGCTACACCTTC. Translating it yields CASRSQPNYGYTF.

This clonotype was detected many times. This chain uses TRBV7-9 with TRBJ2-1; 12 nucleotides match TRBD2. The CDR3 extends over 15 amino acids. Germline-derived CDR1 and CDR2 are SEHNR and FQNEAQ (reference sequence). V was clipped by 1 base and J by 9 bases; unmatched bases: 4. CDR3 nucleotide sequence: TGTGCCAGCAGCTTAGGGACTAGCGGGACGTTTGAGCAGTTCTTC. The encoded protein is CASSLGTSGTFEQFF.

To note about this clonotype: One end of the junction is discordant with germline, which a read error may explain. This chain links TRBV24-1 with TRBJ2-1; no clear D gene. CDR3 size: 17 residues. Germline V gene sequence: CDR1 KGHDR, CDR2 SFDVKD. Written as DNA, the CDR3 is TGTGCCACCAGTGATGCCCCGGGCCGGTATACCAACAATGAGCCGTTCTTC. This encodes CATSDAPGRYTNNEPFF.

CDR3 sequence: CRDGGVNTEAFF. For the CDR3, the DNA is TGCAGGGACGGGGGAGTGAACACTGAAGCTTTCTTT. This chain links TRBV20-1 with TRBJ1-1, with D possibly matching TRBD1 (5 bases). CDR3 length: 12 residues. Germline CDR1 is DFQATT and CDR2 is SNEGSKA (reference sequence).

The chain's CDR3 is CASRTQGEAFF. The CDR3 nucleotides read TGTGCCAGCAGGACCCAGGGGGAAGCTTTCTTT. The gene calls are TRBV7-9 and TRBJ1-1, with D perhaps matching TRBD1 (6 bases). The CDR3 has 11 residues. Trimming stripped 6 bases from V and 8 bases from J, with 10 bases between. Germline assignment: CDR1 SEHNR and CDR2 FQNEAQ (reference sequence).

The V and J genes are TRBV29-1 and TRBJ1-4; 11 nucleotides line up with TRBD1. Germline V CDR1 and CDR2: SQVTM, ANQGSEA. This CDR3 is 15 amino acids long. V lost 4 bases, J lost 0 bases, and 1 base stayed unmatched. The CDR3 DNA follows: TGCAGCGTTGGGGACAGGGGGACAACTAATGAAAAACTGTTTTTT. This translates into CSVGDRGTTNEKLFF.